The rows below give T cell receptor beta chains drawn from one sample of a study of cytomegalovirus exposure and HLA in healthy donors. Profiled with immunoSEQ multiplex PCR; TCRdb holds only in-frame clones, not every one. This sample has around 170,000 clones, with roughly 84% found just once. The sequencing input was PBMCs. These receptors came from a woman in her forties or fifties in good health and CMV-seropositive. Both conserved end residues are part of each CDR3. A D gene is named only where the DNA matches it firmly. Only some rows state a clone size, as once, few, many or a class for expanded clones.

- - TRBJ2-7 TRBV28 TGTGCCAGCAGTTTTGCCCGCGACGAGCAGTACTTC CASSFARDEQYF
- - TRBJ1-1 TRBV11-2 TGTGCCAGCAGCTTAGACACAGTGAACACTGAAGCTTTCTTT CASSLDTVNTEAFF
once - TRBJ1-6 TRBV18 TGTGCCAGCTCATCGGGTCTAAATTCACCCCTCCACTTT CASSSGLNSPLHF
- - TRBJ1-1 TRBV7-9 TGTTCCAGCAGCGGGAGGACACTAAACACTGAAGCTTTCTTT CSSSGRTLNTEAFF
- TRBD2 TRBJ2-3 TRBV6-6 TGTGCCAGCAACACACGGGGGGCAGATACGCAGTATTTT CASNTRGADTQYF
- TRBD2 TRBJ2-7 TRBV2 TGTGCCAGCAGTCCTAGCGGGGGACCCACCTACGAGCAGTACTTC CASSPSGGPTYEQYF
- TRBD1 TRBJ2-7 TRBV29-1 TGCAGCGTTGAGGGGACAGGGACTTACGAGCAGTACTTC CSVEGTGTYEQYF
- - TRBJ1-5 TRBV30 TGTGCCTGGAGTGTAGCCCAGGCGGGGCAGCCCCAGCATTTT CAWSVAQAGQPQHF
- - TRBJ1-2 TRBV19 TGTGCCAGTAGTTCCCAGGATAAAGCTAACTATGGCTACACCTTC CASSSQDKANYGYTF
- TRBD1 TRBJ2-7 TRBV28 TGTGCCAGCAGTTTGTTGGGACAGGACTACGAGCAGTACTTC CASSLLGQDYEQYF
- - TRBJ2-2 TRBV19 TGTGCCACAACGTACGGGGGAAACACCGGGGAGCTGTTTTTT CATTYGGNTGELFF
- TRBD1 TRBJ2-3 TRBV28 TGTGCCACCCTGGGACAGCACACAGATACGCAGTATTTT CATLGQHTDTQYF
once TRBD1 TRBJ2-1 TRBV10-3 TGTGCCATCAGAGAAAGGACAGGGGGAAGTGTATTCAATGAGCAGTTCTTC CAIRERTGGSVFNEQFF
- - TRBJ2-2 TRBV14 TGTGCCAGCAGCCGCGACAGACCCTATGCGAACACCGGGGAGCTGTTTTTT CASSRDRPYANTGELFF
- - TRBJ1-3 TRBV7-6 TGTGCCAGCAGCTTATTCGCTGGAAACACCATATATTTT CASSLFAGNTIYF
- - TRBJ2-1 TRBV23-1 TGCGCCAGCAGTCAAACGAGGGCTGATGAGCAGTTCTTC CASSQTRADEQFF
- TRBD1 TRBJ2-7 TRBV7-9 TGTGCCAGCAGCTTCAAGGACAGGGGGAGTTCCTACGAGCAGTACTTC CASSFKDRGSSYEQYF
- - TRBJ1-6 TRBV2 TGTGCCAGCAGTGAAAGGCAGGGGAGTAATTCACCCCTCCACTTT CASSERQGSNSPLHF
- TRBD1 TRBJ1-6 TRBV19 TGTGCCAGTAGACCGCCCGGGACAGCTTATTCACCCCTCCACTTT CASRPPGTAYSPLHF
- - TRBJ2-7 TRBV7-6 TGTGCCAGCAGCTCCTACGAGGGCTACGAGCAGTACTTC CASSSYEGYEQYF
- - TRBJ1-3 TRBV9 TGTGCCAGCAGCGTAGTATCAGGGTTTGGAAACACCATATATTTT CASSVVSGFGNTIYF
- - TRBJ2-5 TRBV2 TGTGCCAGCCCAAGTGTTCGCGGGTTATCCTCGTGGAGGCAAGAGACCCAGTACTTC CASPSVRGLSSWRQETQYF
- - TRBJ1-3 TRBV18 TGTGCCAGCTCACGAGAACCCACCTCTGGAAACACCATATATTTT CASSREPTSGNTIYF
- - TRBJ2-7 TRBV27 TGTGCCAGCGGTCTCCAGGGTACCTACGAGCAGTACTTC CASGLQGTYEQYF
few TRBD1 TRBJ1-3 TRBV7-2 TGTGCCAGCAGCACCGGGACAGGGAAATATTTT CASSTGTGKYF
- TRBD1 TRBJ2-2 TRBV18 TGTGCCAGCTCACCGGGGACAGGAAGGACCGGGGAGCTGTTTTTT CASSPGTGRTGELFF
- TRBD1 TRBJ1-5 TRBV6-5 TGTGCCAGCAGTTCGGGACAGTTAAATCAGCCCCAGCATTTT CASSSGQLNQPQHF
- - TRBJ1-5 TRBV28 TGTGCCAGCAGGTACAGAAATCAGCCCCAGCATTTT CASRYRNQPQHF
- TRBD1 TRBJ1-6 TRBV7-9 TGTGCCAGCAGCTTAGGAGGACAGGGTGCACCCCTCCACTTT CASSLGGQGAPLHF
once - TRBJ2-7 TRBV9 TGTGCCAGCAGCGTAGAATCTCAGGCCTTACCCAACGAGCAGTACTTC CASSVESQALPNEQYF
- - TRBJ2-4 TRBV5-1 TGCGCCAGCAGCTTGGACTCAGGAAAAAACATTCAGTACTTC CASSLDSGKNIQYF
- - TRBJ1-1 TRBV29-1 TGCAGCGTCATACCCCGGTTGAAGAACACTGAAGCTTTCTTT CSVIPRLKNTEAFF
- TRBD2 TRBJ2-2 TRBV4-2 TGTGCCAGCAGCTTAGCGGGAAGCACCGGGGAGCTGTTTTTT CASSLAGSTGELFF
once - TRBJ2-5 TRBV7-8 TGTGCCAGCAGCTGGGGGTCTGGGGGGGCCAGGGAGACCCAGTACTTC CASSWGSGGARETQYF
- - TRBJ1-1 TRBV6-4 TGTGCCAGCACCAGGGGTAGGGGCACTGAAGCTTTCTTT CASTRGRGTEAFF
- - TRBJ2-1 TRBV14 TGTGCCAGCAGCCAAGCGGTTTGGGGGGATCATGAGCAGTTCTTC CASSQAVWGDHEQFF
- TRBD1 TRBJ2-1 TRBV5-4 TGTGCCAGCAGATTGACAGGGGGCAAGGGTAATGAGCAGTTCTTC CASRLTGGKGNEQFF
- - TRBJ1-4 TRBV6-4 TGTGCCAGCAGTGTCCGGGGAGGAGAGGTTGAAAAACTGTTTTTT CASSVRGGEVEKLFF
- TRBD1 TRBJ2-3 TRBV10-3 TGTGCCATCAGAAGCGGGACAGGGGGCGGAGATACGCAGTATTTT CAIRSGTGGGDTQYF
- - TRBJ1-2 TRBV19 TGTGCCTCGCAGGGGCCCAAAAACTATGGCTACACCTTC CASQGPKNYGYTF
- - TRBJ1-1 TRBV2 TGTGCCAGCAGCAATCGACAGGAAGCTTTCTTT CASSNRQEAFF
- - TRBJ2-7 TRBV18 TGTGCCAGCTCACGCGGACTCCTCGGCTACGACGAGCAGTACTTC CASSRGLLGYDEQYF
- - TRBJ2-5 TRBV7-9 TGTGCCAGCAGCTCCTACCCGGGGGGCGGAGAGACCCAGTACTTC CASSSYPGGGETQYF
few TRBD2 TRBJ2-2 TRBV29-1 TGCAGCGTTACCCCGGGGGGGTCCGGGGAGCTGTTTTTT CSVTPGGSGELFF
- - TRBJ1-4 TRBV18 TGTGCCAGCTCTCCGACAGCAACTAATGAAAAACTGTTTTTT CASSPTATNEKLFF
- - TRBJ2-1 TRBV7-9 TGTGCCAGCAGCTTTCTGGGGGCCTACAATGGGCAGTTCTTC CASSFLGAYNGQFF
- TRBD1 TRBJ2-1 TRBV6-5 TGTGCCAGCAGTTCGGTAGGACAGGGGGCCGGTGAGCAGTTCTTC CASSSVGQGAGEQFF
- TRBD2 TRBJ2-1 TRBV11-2 TGTGCCAGCAGCTTATTCGGGGGGACTAGCTCCTACAATGAGCAGTTCTTC CASSLFGGTSSYNEQFF
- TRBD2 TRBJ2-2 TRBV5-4 TGTGCCAGCAGCTCGGGGACTAGCGGGGGGGGAGGCACCGGGGAGCTGTTTTTT CASSSGTSGGGGTGELFF
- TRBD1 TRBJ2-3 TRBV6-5 TGTGCCAGCACGGACAGGTTCACAGATACGCAGTATTTT CASTDRFTDTQYF
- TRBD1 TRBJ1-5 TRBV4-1 TGCGCCAGCAGCCAGGACAGGGGCAATCAGCCCCAGCATTTT CASSQDRGNQPQHF
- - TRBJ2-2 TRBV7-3 TGTGCCAGCAGCATAGGGACAACCACCGGGGAGCTGTTTTTT CASSIGTTTGELFF
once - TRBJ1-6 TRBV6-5 TGTGCCAGCGGTTCACAGGGAAGCTCCTATAATTCACCCCTCCACTTT CASGSQGSSYNSPLHF
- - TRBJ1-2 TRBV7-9 TGTTCCAGCAGCTTACCAGGGGCGGATGGCTACACCTTC CSSSLPGADGYTF
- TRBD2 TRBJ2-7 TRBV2 TGTGCCAGCAAGACTAGCGGGGTCATGTACGAGCAGTACTTC CASKTSGVMYEQYF